This TCR beta chain emerged from a study of blood T cell repertoires in COVID-19. The overall study: The United States, Italy and Spain provided the acute and convalescent COVID-19 samples. Sample material is recorded as cDNA or gDNA derived from T cells, B-cell-depleted T cells, or PBMCs.

The CDR3 loop spans 14 amino acids. CDR1 is LGHDT, CDR2 YNNKEL, per germline (reference sequence). The V end lost 5 bases, the J end lost 1 base, and 11 bases lay between the germline ends. In the authors' methods: Researchers report that nucleated cell counts were estimated from reference gene primer amplification. Profiling relied on immunoSEQ multiplex PCR, and the TCRdb table lists in-frame clones only, not all of them. D and trimming were read from the DNA, whereas the V and J calls and clone size are those reported in that table. Seen here are approximately 160,000 clones, 84% observed once, and the top ten hold roughly 13%.

This TCR was sampled from a man younger than 35 with active or convalescent COVID-19. The sequenced material came from peripheral blood. The chain links TRBV3-1 (or the pseudogene TRBV3-2) to TRBJ1-1; a weak D match, TRBD1 (5 bases). The CDR3 sequence: CASSLDSPNTEAFF. In nucleotides, the CDR3 is TGTGCCAGCAGCTTAGACAGCCCGAACACTGAAGCTTTCTTT.